These 8 T cell receptor beta chains originate from one sample sequenced in a study of blood T cell repertoires in COVID-19. The assay was immunoSEQ multiplex PCR, and TCRdb's table has in-frame clones only and misses some. Among around 170,000 clones listed, about 90% were seen once. The sequencing sample was made of PBMCs or T cells enriched from blood (not recorded which). These receptors were collected from a woman between 18 and 30 years old who had recovered from COVID-19.

This chain connects TRBV7-9 to TRBJ1-1; no definite D call. The CDR3 has 17 residues. Looked up from germline, CDR1 is SEHNR and CDR2 is FQNEAQ (reference sequence). Deletions cut 1 base from V and 2 bases from J, with 17 bases between. Here the CDR3 reads CASSLDIPMGRNTEAFF. The CDR3 DNA is TGTGCCAGCAGCTTAGATATCCCTATGGGGAGAAACACTGAAGCTTTCTTT.

The rearrangement joins TRBV6-5 to TRBJ1-5; D gene uncertain. The CDR3 loop spans 15 amino acids. The ends were cut back, 4 bases at V and 2 bases at J, with 12 bases in the middle. Germline assignment: CDR1 MNHEY and CDR2 SVGAGI. CDR3 DNA: TGTGCCAGCAGTTCGCAGCGACTGGGCAATCAGCCCCAGCATTTT. The encoded protein is CASSSQRLGNQPQHF.

This clone was found a few times. The chain is built from TRBV7-6 and TRBJ2-2; TRBD2 aligns across 12 bases. The V segment lost 3 bases and the J segment 1 base; nucleotides outside the gene matches: 6. The CDR3 consists of 18 residues. Germline-derived CDR1 and CDR2 are SGHVS and FNYEAQ. The CDR3 DNA reads as TGTGCCAGCAGCTTTTTTTCTAGCGGGGGGGAGAACACCGGGGAGCTGTTTTTT. Translation: CASSFFSSGGENTGELFF.

The V and J genes are TRBV29-1 and TRBJ2-1, with 9 bases that match TRBD1. V lost 7 bases to trimming and J lost 7 bases; unmatched junction nucleotides: 11. The CDR3 is 14 residues long. CDR1 SQVTM and CDR2 ANQGSEA come from the germline V gene. The DNA for the CDR3 is TGCAGCGCGGGCACAGGGGGCGGCGTGAATGAGCAGTTCTTC. This sequence encodes CSAGTGGGVNEQFF.

This clone occurred once. This chain uses TRBV4-3 with TRBJ2-5; 12 bases align to TRBD2. V shed 0 bases and J 4 bases; nucleotides not matched to a gene: 6. Germline-derived CDR1 and CDR2 are LGHNA and YSLEER. The CDR3 loop spans 17 amino acids. CDR3 residues: CASSQEVLLAGGETQYF. The CDR3 nucleotides are TGCGCCAGCAGCCAAGAGGTTTTACTAGCGGGAGGAGAGACCCAGTACTTC.

This clone has a single count. The chain links TRBV5-1 to TRBJ1-2; D gene ambiguous. The CDR3 extends over 14 amino acids. Per the germline V gene, CDR1 is SGHRS and CDR2 is YFSETQ. V shed 0 bases and J shed 4 bases, with 10 bases lying between them. The CDR3 coding sequence is TGCGCCAGCAGCTTGGATAGGCGGTCCTATGGCTACACCTTC. Protein sequence: CASSLDRRSYGYTF.

In this sample, this clone turned up many times. J is TRBJ2-3 and V is TRBV4-1, with TRBD2 identical over 8 bases. CDR1 and CDR2 (germline): MGHRA, YSYEKL. This CDR3 comprises 17 residues. V was clipped by 0 bases and J by 7 bases; unmatched bases: 12. The CDR3 loop is CASSQEGASGFTYTQYF. The CDR3 region has the DNA TGCGCCAGCAGCCAAGAGGGGGCTAGCGGGTTCACTTATACGCAGTATTTT.

The chain recombines TRBV14 with TRBJ1-4, with unresolved D. This CDR3 has 13 amino acids. V lost 1 base and J 14 bases, leaving 14 bases between the germline ends. Germline loops: CDR1 SGHDN, CDR2 FVKESK. This chain's CDR3 is CASSQVDRLILFF. CDR3 coding DNA: TGTGCCAGCAGCCAAGTTGATCGACTTATTCTGTTTTTT.